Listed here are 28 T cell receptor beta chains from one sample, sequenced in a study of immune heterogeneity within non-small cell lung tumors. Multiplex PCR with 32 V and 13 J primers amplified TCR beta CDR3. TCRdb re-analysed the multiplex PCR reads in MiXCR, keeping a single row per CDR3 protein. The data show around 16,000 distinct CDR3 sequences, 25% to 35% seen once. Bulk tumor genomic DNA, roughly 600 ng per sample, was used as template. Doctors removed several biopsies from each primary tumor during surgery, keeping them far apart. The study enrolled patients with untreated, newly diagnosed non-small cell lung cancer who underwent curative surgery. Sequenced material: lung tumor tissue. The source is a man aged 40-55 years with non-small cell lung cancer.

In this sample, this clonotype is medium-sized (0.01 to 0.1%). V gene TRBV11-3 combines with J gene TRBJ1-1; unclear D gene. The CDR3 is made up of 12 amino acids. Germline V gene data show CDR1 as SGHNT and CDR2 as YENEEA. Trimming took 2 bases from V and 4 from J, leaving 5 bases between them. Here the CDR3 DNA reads TGTGCCAGCAGCTTAAGTTCCACTGAAGCTTTCTTT. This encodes CASSLSSTEAFF.

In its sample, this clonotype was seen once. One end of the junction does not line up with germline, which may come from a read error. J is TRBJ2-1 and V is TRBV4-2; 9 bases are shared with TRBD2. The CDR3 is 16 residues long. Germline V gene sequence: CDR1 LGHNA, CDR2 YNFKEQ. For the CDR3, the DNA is TGTGCCAGCATCCAAGATCCTAGCGGGATCTACAATGAGCAGTTCTTC. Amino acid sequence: CASIQDPSGIYNEQFF.

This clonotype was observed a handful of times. The CDR3 DNA is TGTGCCACCAGCTCCCGTGCTAGGGCAAACACTGAAGCTTTCTTT. Protein product: CATSSRARANTEAFF. V gene TRBV15 combines with J gene TRBJ1-1; D uncertain. The CDR3 contains 15 residues. Per germline, CDR1 LNHNV and CDR2 YYDKDF (reference sequence). Trimming shortened V by 5 bases and J by 2 bases, and 15 bases separated the two germline ends.

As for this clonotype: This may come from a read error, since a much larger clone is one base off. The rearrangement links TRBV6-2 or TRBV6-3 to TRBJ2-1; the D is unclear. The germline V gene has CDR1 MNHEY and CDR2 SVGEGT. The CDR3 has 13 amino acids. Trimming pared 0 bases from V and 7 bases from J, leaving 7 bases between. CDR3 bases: TGTGCCAGCAGTTACTCGAACCATAATGAGCAGTTCTTC. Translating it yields CASSYSNHNEQFF.

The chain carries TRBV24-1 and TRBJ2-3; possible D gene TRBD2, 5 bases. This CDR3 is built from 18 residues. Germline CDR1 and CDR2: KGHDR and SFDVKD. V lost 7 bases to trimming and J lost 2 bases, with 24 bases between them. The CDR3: CATSDSDGGRSYTDTQYF. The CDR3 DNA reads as TGTGCCACCAGCGATAGCGATGGTGGCCGCAGCTACACAGATACGCAGTATTTT.

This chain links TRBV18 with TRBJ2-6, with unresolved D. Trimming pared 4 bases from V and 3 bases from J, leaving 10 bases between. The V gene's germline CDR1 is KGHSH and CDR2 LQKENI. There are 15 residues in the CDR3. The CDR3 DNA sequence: TGTGCCAGCTCACTAGGTTTAAATGGGGCCAACGTCCTGACTTTC. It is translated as CASSLGLNGANVLTF.

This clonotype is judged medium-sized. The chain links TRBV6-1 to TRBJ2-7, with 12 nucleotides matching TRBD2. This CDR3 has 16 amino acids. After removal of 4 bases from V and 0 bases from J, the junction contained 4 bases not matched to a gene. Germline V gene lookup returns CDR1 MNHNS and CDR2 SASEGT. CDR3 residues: CASSGTSGKSSYEQYF. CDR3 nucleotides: TGTGCCAGCAGTGGGACTAGCGGGAAGAGCTCCTACGAGCAGTACTTC.

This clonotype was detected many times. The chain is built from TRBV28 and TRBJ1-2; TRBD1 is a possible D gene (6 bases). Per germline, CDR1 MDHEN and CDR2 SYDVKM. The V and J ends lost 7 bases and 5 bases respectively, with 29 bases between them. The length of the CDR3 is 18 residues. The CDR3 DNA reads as TGTGCCAGCAACCCTTACGGGGGGAAGGGGGTATATAGGTATGGCTACACCTTC. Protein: CASNPYGGKGVYRYGYTF.

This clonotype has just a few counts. In DNA, the CDR3 is TGTGCCAGCTCACCTTTTGCGAATACTGAAGCTTTCTTT. It yields the protein CASSPFANTEAFF. The J gene is TRBJ1-1, the V gene TRBV18; D unresolved. Germline V gives CDR1 KGHSH, CDR2 LQKENI. Trimming took 3 bases from V and 5 from J, leaving 10 bases between them. The length of the CDR3 is 13 residues.

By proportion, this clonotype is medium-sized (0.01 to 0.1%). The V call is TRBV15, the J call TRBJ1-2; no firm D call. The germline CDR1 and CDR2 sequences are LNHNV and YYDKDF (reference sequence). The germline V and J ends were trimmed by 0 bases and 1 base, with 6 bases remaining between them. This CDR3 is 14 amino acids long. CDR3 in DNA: TGTGCCACCAGCAGAGATTGGAATAACTATGGCTACACCTTC. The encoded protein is CATSRDWNNYGYTF.

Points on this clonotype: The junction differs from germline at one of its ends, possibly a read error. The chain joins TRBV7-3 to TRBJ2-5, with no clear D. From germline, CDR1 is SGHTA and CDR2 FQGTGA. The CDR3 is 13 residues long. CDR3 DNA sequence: TGTGCCAGCAGCCAAAGGCACCCTGAGACCCAGCACTTC. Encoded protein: CASSQRHPETQHF.

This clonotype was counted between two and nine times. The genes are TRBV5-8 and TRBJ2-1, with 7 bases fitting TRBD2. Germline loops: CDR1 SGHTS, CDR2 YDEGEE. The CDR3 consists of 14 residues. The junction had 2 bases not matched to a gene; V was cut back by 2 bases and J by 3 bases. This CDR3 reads CASSFGRHYNEQFF. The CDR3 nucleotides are TGTGCCAGCAGCTTCGGGAGGCACTACAATGAGCAGTTCTTC. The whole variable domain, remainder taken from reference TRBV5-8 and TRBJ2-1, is EAGVTQSPTHLIKTRGQQATLRCSPISGHTSVYWYQQALGLGLQFLLWYDEGEERNRGNFPPRFSGRQFPNYSSELNVNALELEDSALYLCASSFGRHYNEQFFGPGTRLTVL.

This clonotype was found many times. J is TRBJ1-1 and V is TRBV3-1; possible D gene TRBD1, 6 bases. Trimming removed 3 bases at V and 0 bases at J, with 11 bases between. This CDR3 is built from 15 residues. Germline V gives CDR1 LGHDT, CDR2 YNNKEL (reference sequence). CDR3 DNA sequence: TGTGCCAGCAGCCACACAGGGAGAGTGAACACTGAAGCTTTCTTT. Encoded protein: CASSHTGRVNTEAFF.

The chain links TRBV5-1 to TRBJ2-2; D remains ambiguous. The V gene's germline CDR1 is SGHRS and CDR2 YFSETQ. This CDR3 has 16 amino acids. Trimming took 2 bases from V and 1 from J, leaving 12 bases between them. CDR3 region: CASSLSGSLNTGELFF. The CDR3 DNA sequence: TGCGCCAGCAGCTTATCCGGGTCGTTGAACACCGGGGAGCTGTTTTTT.

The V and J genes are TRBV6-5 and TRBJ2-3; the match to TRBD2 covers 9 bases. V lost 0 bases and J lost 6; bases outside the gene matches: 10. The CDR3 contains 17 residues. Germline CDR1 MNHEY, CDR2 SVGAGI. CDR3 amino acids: CASSYSTGGRGGDTQYF. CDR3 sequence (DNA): TGTGCCAGCAGTTACTCGACCGGCGGGAGGGGGGGGGATACGCAGTATTTT.

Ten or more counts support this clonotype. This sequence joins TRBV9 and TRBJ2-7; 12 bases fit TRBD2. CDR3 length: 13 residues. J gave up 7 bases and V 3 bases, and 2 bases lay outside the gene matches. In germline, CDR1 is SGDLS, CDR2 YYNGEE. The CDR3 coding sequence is TGTGCCAGCAGCGGACTAGCGGGAGAAGAGCAGTACTTC. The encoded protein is CASSGLAGEEQYF.

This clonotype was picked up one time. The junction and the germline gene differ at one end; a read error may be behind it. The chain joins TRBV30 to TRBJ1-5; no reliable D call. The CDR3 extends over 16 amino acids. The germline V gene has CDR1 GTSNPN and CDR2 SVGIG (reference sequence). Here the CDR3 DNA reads TGTGCCTGGAGTGTAGGCCCCCCGGGGTGCAATCAGCCCCAGCATTTC. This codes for CAWSVGPPGCNQPQHF.

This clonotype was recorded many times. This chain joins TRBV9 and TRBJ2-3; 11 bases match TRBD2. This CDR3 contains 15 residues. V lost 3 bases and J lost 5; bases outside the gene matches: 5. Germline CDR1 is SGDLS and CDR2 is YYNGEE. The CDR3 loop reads CASSGSGRAIDTQYF. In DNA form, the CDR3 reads TGTGCCAGCAGCGGTAGCGGGAGGGCCATAGATACGCAGTATTTT.

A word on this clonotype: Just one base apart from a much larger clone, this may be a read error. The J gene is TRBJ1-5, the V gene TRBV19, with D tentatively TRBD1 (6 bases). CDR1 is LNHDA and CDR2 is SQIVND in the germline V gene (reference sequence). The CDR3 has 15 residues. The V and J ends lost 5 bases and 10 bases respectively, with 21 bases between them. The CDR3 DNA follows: TGTGCCAGTAGTTCCTCACTAGGGGGAAGCAATCCCCAGCATTTT. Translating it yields CASSSSLGGSNPQHF.

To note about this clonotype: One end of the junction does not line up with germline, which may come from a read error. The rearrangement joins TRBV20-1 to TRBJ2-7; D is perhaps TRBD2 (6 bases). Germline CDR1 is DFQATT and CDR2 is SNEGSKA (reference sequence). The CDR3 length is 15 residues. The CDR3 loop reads CSASGASVHSYEQYF. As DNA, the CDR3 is TGCAGTGCTTCCGGTGCTAGCGTGCACTCCTATGAGCAGTACTTC.

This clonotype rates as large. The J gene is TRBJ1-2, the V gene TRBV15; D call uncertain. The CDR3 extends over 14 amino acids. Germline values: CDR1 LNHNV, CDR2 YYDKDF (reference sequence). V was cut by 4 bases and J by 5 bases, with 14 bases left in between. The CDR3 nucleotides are TGTGCCACCAGCACTGCAGGAGGGTTTTATGGCTACACCTTC. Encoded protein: CATSTAGGFYGYTF.

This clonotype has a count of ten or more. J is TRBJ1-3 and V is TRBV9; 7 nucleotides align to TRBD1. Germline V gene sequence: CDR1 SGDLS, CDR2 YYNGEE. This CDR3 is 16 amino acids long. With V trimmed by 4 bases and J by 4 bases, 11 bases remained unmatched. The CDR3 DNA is TGTGCCAGCAGCCCCCACCCGACAGGGCGAGGAAACACCATATATTTT. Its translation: CASSPHPTGRGNTIYF. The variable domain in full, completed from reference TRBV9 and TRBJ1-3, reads DSGVTQTPKHLITATGQRVTLRCSPRSGDLSVYWYQQSLDQGLQFLIQYYNGEERAKGNILERFSAQQFPDLHSELNLSSLELGDSALYFCASSPHPTGRGNTIYFGEGSWLTVV.

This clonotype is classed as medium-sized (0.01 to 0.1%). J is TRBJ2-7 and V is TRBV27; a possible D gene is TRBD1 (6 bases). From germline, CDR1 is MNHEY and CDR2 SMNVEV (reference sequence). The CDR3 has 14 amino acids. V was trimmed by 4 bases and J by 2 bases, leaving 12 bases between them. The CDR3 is CASSYKGVAYEQYF. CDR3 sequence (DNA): TGTGCCAGCAGTTATAAGGGGGTGGCCTACGAGCAGTACTTC.

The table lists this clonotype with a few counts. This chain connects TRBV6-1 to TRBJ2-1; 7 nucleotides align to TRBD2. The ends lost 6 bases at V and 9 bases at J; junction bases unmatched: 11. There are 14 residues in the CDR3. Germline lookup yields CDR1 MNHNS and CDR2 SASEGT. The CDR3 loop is CASRMSGGFGEQFF. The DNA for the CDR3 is TGTGCCAGCAGGATGTCGGGAGGATTCGGTGAGCAGTTCTTC.

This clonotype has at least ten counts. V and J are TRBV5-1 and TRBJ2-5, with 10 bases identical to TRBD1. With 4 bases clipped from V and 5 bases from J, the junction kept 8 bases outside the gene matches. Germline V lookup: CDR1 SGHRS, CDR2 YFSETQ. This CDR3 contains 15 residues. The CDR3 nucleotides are TGCGCCAGCAGCAGAACGACAGGGGGCTGGGAGACCCAGTACTTC. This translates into CASSRTTGGWETQYF.

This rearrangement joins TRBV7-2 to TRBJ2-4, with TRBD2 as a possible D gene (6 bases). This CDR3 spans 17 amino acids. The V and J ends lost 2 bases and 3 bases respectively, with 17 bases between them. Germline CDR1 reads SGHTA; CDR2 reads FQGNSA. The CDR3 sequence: CASSLRSVSEGKNIQYF. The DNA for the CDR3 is TGTGCCAGCAGCTTACGGTCGGTTTCGGAGGGCAAAAACATTCAGTACTTC.

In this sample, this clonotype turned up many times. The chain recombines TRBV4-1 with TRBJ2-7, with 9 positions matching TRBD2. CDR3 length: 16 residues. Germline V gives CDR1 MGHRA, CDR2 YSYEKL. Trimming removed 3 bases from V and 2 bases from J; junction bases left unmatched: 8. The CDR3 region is CASSHFLAGQTYEQYF. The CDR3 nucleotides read TGCGCCAGCAGCCATTTTCTAGCGGGGCAAACCTACGAGCAGTACTTC.

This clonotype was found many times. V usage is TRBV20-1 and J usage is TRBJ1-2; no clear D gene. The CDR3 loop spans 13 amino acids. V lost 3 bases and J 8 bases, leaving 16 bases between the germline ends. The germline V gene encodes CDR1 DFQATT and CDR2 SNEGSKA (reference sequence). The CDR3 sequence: CSARPRSMGGYTF. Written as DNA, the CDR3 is TGCAGTGCTAGGCCTCGTTCCATGGGCGGCTACACCTTC.